A single sample is the source of the 9 T cell receptor beta chains below, sequenced in a study of cytomegalovirus exposure and HLA in healthy donors. 60 Vbeta and 13 Jbeta primers were used in PCR. This table comes from immunoSEQ multiplex PCR, and its TCRdb copy is limited to in-frame clones, with some not included. The sample lists 100,000 to 120,000 clones, roughly 86% occurring once. The specimen was PBMCs. These receptors were collected from a man between 35 and 55 years old in good health and CMV-seronegative.

The chain employs TRBV6-5 and TRBJ1-4; no firm D call. CDR1 is MNHEY, CDR2 SVGAGI, per germline. The V end was cut by 6 bases, the J end by 0 bases, with 8 bases between. The CDR3 runs to 14 residues. CDR3 sequence (DNA): TGTGCCAGCAGGAGGCTTTCAACTAATGAAAAACTGTTTTTT. This encodes CASRRLSTNEKLFF.

This sequence joins TRBV19 and TRBJ1-5, with 8 positions matching TRBD1. The CDR3 length is 12 residues. Germline CDR1 reads LNHDA; CDR2 reads SQIVND (reference sequence). Unmatched junction bases numbered 5, after V lost 10 bases and J lost 6 bases. The CDR3 here is CATTGDFQPQHF. Here the CDR3 DNA reads TGTGCCACGACAGGGGATTTTCAGCCCCAGCATTTT.

The rearrangement joins TRBV5-1 to TRBJ2-5, with 9 bases identical to TRBD2. V lost 4 bases, J lost 5 bases, and 9 bases stayed unmatched. CDR1 is SGHRS, CDR2 YFSETQ, per germline. CDR3 size: 15 residues. CDR3 bases: TGCGCCAGCAGCAGAGTAGCGGGGGCCTTCGAGACCCAGTACTTC. Protein: CASSRVAGAFETQYF.

The CDR3 nucleotides read TGTGCCAGCAGCTCGGGACTAGCGGGGGGCACCGGGGAGCTGTTTTTT. Residues: CASSSGLAGGTGELFF. The chain combines TRBV7-2 with TRBJ2-2, with 15 nucleotides matching TRBD2. This CDR3 is 16 amino acids long. Germline V gene sequence: CDR1 SGHTA, CDR2 FQGNSA. Trimming at V came to 4 bases and at J to 4 bases, leaving 1 base not matched to a gene.

On this clone itself: The sample contains more than one DNA sequence encoding this CDR3. The chain links TRBV5-1 to TRBJ1-3; 7 bases line up with TRBD1. The CDR3 is 14 residues long. CDR1 and CDR2 from the germline V gene are SGHRS and YFSETQ. Germline trimming cut 4 bases from V and 3 bases from J; bases unmatched to any gene: 4. CDR3: CASSLTGVGNTIYF. The CDR3 DNA reads as TGCGCCAGCAGCCTAACAGGGGTTGGAAACACCATATATTTT.

The genes are TRBV5-6 and TRBJ1-2; D gene ambiguous. This CDR3 contains 14 residues. The germline V and J ends were trimmed by 0 bases and 7 bases, with 13 bases remaining between them. CDR1 and CDR2 (germline): SGHDT, YYEEEE. Written as DNA, the CDR3 is TGTGCCAGCAGCTTGGGGTCGGGTGGCGTTGGCTACACCTTC. Protein: CASSLGSGGVGYTF. Full variable domain (remainder filled in from reference TRBV5-6 and TRBJ1-2): DAGVTQSPTHLIKTRGQQVTLRCSPKSGHDTVSWYQQALGQGPQFIFQYYEEEERQRGNFPDRFSGHQFPNYSSELNVNALLLGDSALYLCASSLGSGGVGYTFGSGTRLTVV.

The chain recombines TRBV6-1 with TRBJ2-7, with 9 bases aligning to TRBD1. CDR3 size: 15 residues. Trimming took 4 bases from V and 5 from J; bases not matched to a gene: 9. CDR1 MNHNS and CDR2 SASEGT come from the germline V gene. In nucleotides, the CDR3 is TGTGCCAGCAGTGGAGGGACAGGGAGGGTCCACGAGCAGTACTTC. Its translation is CASSGGTGRVHEQYF.

The rearrangement links TRBV28 to TRBJ1-6, with D possibly TRBD1 on 5 matching bases. Germline V gene data show CDR1 as MDHEN and CDR2 as SYDVKM. This CDR3 is built from 12 residues. Trimming left V 1 base short and J 13 bases short, with 8 bases between. CDR3 sequence: CASSLSQGPLHF. CDR3 DNA sequence: TGTGCCAGCAGTTTATCTCAGGGCCCCCTCCACTTT.

CDR3 coding DNA: TGTGCCAGCAGTTACTCAGAGCGGGGGGGCCTTTACACGCAGTATTTT. It is translated as CASSYSERGGLYTQYF. The chain recombines TRBV6-6 with TRBJ2-3, with TRBD2 matching over 10 bases. Germline-derived CDR1 and CDR2 are MNHNY and SVGAGI (reference sequence). J gave up 9 bases and V 0 bases, and 9 bases lay outside the gene matches. CDR3 length equals 16 residues.